Following are 26 T cell receptor beta chains from one sample sequenced in a study of OX40 agonist ivuxolimab in advanced cancers. Profiling relied on immunoSEQ multiplex PCR, and the TCRdb table lists in-frame clones only, not all of them. The table has 30,000 to 35,000 clones, roughly 90% seen once. The sequenced sample was CD4+ or CD8+ T cells sorted from blood, obtained in a trial of the OX40 agonist ivuxolimab. The receptor set was obtained from an adult with an advanced solid tumor such as melanoma, head and neck, liver or kidney cancer.

V usage is TRBV19 and J usage is TRBJ2-7, with D possibly TRBD2 on 5 matching bases. This CDR3 contains 13 residues. Trimming pared 6 bases from V and 0 bases from J, leaving 9 bases between. Germline V lookup: CDR1 LNHDA, CDR2 SQIVND (reference sequence). The CDR3 here is CASRASSSYEQYF. CDR3 nucleotides: TGTGCCAGTAGGGCTAGCTCCTCCTACGAGCAGTACTTC. The entire variable domain, with the rest obtained from reference TRBV19 and TRBJ2-7, is as follows: DGGITQSPKYLFRKEGQNVTLSCEQNLNHDAMYWYRQDPGQGLRLIYYSQIVNDFQKGDIAEGYSVSREKKESFPLTVTSAQKNPTAFYLCASRASSSYEQYFGPGTRLTVT.

The V and J genes are TRBV19 and TRBJ2-7; 11 nucleotides match TRBD2. Germline V CDR1 and CDR2: LNHDA, SQIVND (reference sequence). V lost 7 bases, J lost 2 bases, and 4 bases stayed unmatched. This CDR3 has 14 residues. CDR3 region: CASKIAGGPYEQYF. The CDR3 DNA is TGTGCCAGTAAAATAGCGGGAGGGCCCTACGAGCAGTACTTC.

The chain joins TRBV7-9 to TRBJ2-3; D could derive from TRBD1 or TRBD2 (6 bases each). The germline V and J ends were trimmed by 4 bases and 4 bases, with 15 bases remaining between them. This CDR3 is 15 amino acids long. Looked up from germline, CDR1 is SEHNR and CDR2 is FQNEAQ (reference sequence). The CDR3 region has the DNA TGTGCCAGCAGCTCGCCGCCCCGGGGGCCAGATACGCAGTATTTT. Translation gives CASSSPPRGPDTQYF.

This clone came up once. The genes are TRBV9 and TRBJ2-7; 7 nucleotides match TRBD2. Unmatched junction bases numbered 4, after V lost 0 bases and J lost 7 bases. Germline CDR1 reads SGDLS; CDR2 reads YYNGEE. This CDR3 region has 13 residues. DNA for the CDR3: TGTGCCAGCAGCGTAGCGGGAGCGGGAGAGCAGTACTTC. Protein: CASSVAGAGEQYF.

V gene TRBV6-5 combines with J gene TRBJ1-1, with TRBD1 matching over 7 bases. Germline CDR1 MNHEY, CDR2 SVGAGI. J lost 1 base, V lost 5 bases, and 4 bases had no gene match. The CDR3 spans 14 residues. The CDR3 region is CASSQPGGNTEAFF. The CDR3 nucleotides are TGTGCCAGCAGTCAACCAGGGGGGAACACTGAAGCTTTCTTT.

The V gene is TRBV5-6, the J gene TRBJ1-4; D gene uncertain. Germline loops: CDR1 SGHDT, CDR2 YYEEEE. This CDR3 has 16 amino acids. Between the trimmed V and J ends, which lost 2 bases and 0 bases, there was a span of 11 bases. The CDR3 loop is CASSFSQLATNEKLFF. The CDR3 bases are TGTGCCAGCAGCTTCAGCCAGCTTGCAACTAATGAAAAACTGTTTTTT.

This sequence joins TRBV11-2 and TRBJ2-2; D uncertain. CDR1 is SGHAT, CDR2 FQNNGV, per germline. Trimming took 5 bases from V and 3 from J, leaving 4 bases between them. The CDR3 has 12 residues. The CDR3, as DNA: TGTGCCAGCAGCCCCCACACCGGGGAGCTGTTTTTT. Translated: CASSPHTGELFF.

The CDR3 here is CASSAGLAVYNEQFF. The DNA for the CDR3 is TGTGCCAGCTCTGCCGGACTAGCGGTGTACAATGAGCAGTTCTTC. This sequence joins TRBV27 and TRBJ2-1; 10 bases map to TRBD2. This CDR3 is built from 15 residues. The trim removed 8 bases at V and 4 bases at J, leaving 8 bases unmatched. Germline V lookup: CDR1 MNHEY, CDR2 SMNVEV (reference sequence).

This chain uses TRBV19 with TRBJ1-6; D may be TRBD1 (5 bases). Per germline, CDR1 LNHDA and CDR2 SQIVND (reference sequence). The CDR3 spans 16 residues. V was clipped by 1 base and J by 2 bases, with 9 bases between them. CDR3 in amino acids: CASSIGTRAYNSPLHF. As DNA, the CDR3 is TGTGCCAGTAGTATAGGGACCAGGGCCTATAATTCACCCCTCCACTTT.

The chain couples TRBV6-5 to TRBJ2-4; D ambiguous. Germline V gene data show CDR1 as MNHEY and CDR2 as SVGAGI. The CDR3 is made up of 13 amino acids. V was pared by 3 bases and J by 2 bases, with 5 bases between. The CDR3 sequence: CASSYNPKNIQYF. Written as DNA, the CDR3 is TGTGCCAGCAGTTATAATCCCAAAAACATTCAGTACTTC.

This clone appeared a few times. A read error may account for a junction end that differs from germline. The chain links TRBV7-6 to TRBJ2-1; 10 bases map to TRBD2. This CDR3 contains 14 residues. Germline assignment: CDR1 SGHVS and CDR2 FNYEAQ. The CDR3 coding sequence is TGTGCCAGCAGCCTAGCGGGAGTCTACAATGAGCAGTTCTTC. Translation: CASSLAGVYNEQFF.

CDR3 DNA: TGTGCCAGCAGTTCCCGACGGGCCTACTATGAAGCTTTCTTT. Translated, it gives CASSSRRAYYEAFF. The chain carries TRBV28 and TRBJ1-1; D gene uncertain. The CDR3 is 14 amino acids. Germline V gene lookup returns CDR1 MDHEN and CDR2 SYDVKM. The germline V and J ends were trimmed by 4 bases and 7 bases, with 16 bases remaining between them.

The chain couples TRBV14 to TRBJ2-3; no clear D. CDR1 and CDR2 (germline): SGHDN, FVKESK. Between the trimmed V and J ends, which lost 6 bases and 6 bases, there was a span of 16 bases. This CDR3 is 14 amino acids long. The CDR3 spells CASSLWTRKDTQYF. The CDR3, as DNA: TGTGCCAGCAGTCTTTGGACCCGTAAGGATACGCAGTATTTT.

The chain links TRBV11-2 to TRBJ2-7; 7 bases are a match to TRBD1. Per germline, CDR1 SGHAT and CDR2 FQNNGV. The CDR3 runs 13 residues. V trimming: 4 bases; J trimming: 2 bases; junction bases outside the gene matches: 2. CDR3 residues: CASSWDSTYEQYF. The CDR3, as DNA: TGTGCCAGCAGCTGGGACAGTACCTACGAGCAGTACTTC.

The chain carries TRBV2 and TRBJ2-5; 12 bases are a match to TRBD2. Looked up from germline, CDR1 is SNHLY and CDR2 is FYNNEI. The length of the CDR3 is 15 residues. The V segment lost 4 bases and the J segment 5 bases; nucleotides outside the gene matches: 5. CDR3 DNA: TGTGCCAGCAGTGCCACCGGGACTAGCGGGGAGACCCAGTACTTC. Translating gives CASSATGTSGETQYF.

The chain links TRBV2 to TRBJ2-7; weak D call: TRBD1 (6 bases). Between the trimmed V and J ends, which lost 8 bases and 6 bases, there was a span of 8 bases. The CDR3 spans 10 residues. The germline gives CDR1 SNHLY, CDR2 FYNNEI. The CDR3 is CASLDSEQYF. As DNA, the CDR3 is TGTGCCAGCTTGGACAGCGAGCAGTACTTC. The variable domain in full, with the rest retrieved from reference TRBV2 and TRBJ2-7, is EPEVTQTPSHQVTQMGQEVILRCVPISNHLYFYWYRQILGQKVEFLVSFYNNEISEKSEIFDDQFSVERPDGSNFTLKIRSTKLEDSAMYFCASLDSEQYFGPGTRLTVT.

The chain combines TRBV9 with TRBJ2-3; D not certain. The CDR3 extends over 14 amino acids. V was shortened by 0 bases and J by 0 bases, with 5 bases between the two germline ends. CDR1 and CDR2 from the germline V gene are SGDLS and YYNGEE. The CDR3 loop is CASSVDGSTDTQYF. In DNA form, the CDR3 reads TGTGCCAGCAGCGTAGACGGGAGCACAGATACGCAGTATTTT.

V usage is TRBV5-6 and J usage is TRBJ1-1, with TRBD1 as a possible D gene (5 bases). V lost 4 bases and J 3 bases, leaving 7 bases between the germline ends. The CDR3 consists of 12 residues. In germline, CDR1 is SGHDT, CDR2 YYEEEE. CDR3 amino acids: CASSGTYTEAFF. CDR3 sequence (DNA): TGTGCCAGCAGCGGGACCTACACTGAAGCTTTCTTT.

This clone has a single count. The chain uses TRBV19 and TRBJ2-1; a possible D gene is TRBD2 (7 bases). The CDR3 sequence is 15 residues long. V was clipped by 3 bases and J by 2 bases, with 11 bases between them. CDR1 and CDR2 from the germline V gene are LNHDA and SQIVND (reference sequence). In nucleotides, the CDR3 is TGTGCCAGTAGTATGGGGGGGCGCACCTACAATGAGCAGTTCTTC. This codes for CASSMGGRTYNEQFF.

The chain has TRBV5-6 and TRBJ2-7; TRBD2 agrees at 10 bases. The junction had 7 bases not matched to a gene; V was cut back by 4 bases and J by 0 bases. This CDR3 is built from 16 residues. Germline V lookup: CDR1 SGHDT, CDR2 YYEEEE. The CDR3 DNA reads as TGTGCCAGCAGCCCCTCGCTAGCGGGGGTCTCCTACGAGCAGTACTTC. Its translation: CASSPSLAGVSYEQYF. Using reference TRBV5-6 and TRBJ2-7 for the parts outside the CDR3, the full variable domain is DAGVTQSPTHLIKTRGQQVTLRCSPKSGHDTVSWYQQALGQGPQFIFQYYEEEERQRGNFPDRFSGHQFPNYSSELNVNALLLGDSALYLCASSPSLAGVSYEQYFGPGTRLTVT.

This CDR3 is CASSLGPNTEAFF. The CDR3 bases are TGTGCCAGTAGCCTGGGGCCGAACACTGAAGCTTTCTTT. This chain connects TRBV19 to TRBJ1-1, with D maybe TRBD1 (5 bases). Germline values: CDR1 LNHDA, CDR2 SQIVND (reference sequence). The V gene lost 6 bases and the J gene lost 1 base, with 9 bases spanning the gap. There are 13 residues in the CDR3.

The chain is built from TRBV7-9 and TRBJ1-1; TRBD1 might be the D (5 bases). The CDR3 is 13 residues long. CDR1 and CDR2 (germline): SEHNR, FQNEAQ (reference sequence). V lost 5 bases and J 1 base, leaving 8 bases between the germline ends. CDR3 residues: CASSQGQNTEAFF. CDR3 bases: TGTGCCAGCAGCCAAGGACAGAACACTGAAGCTTTCTTT. The full variable domain, in which reference TRBV7-9 and TRBJ1-1 provide the parts outside the CDR3, is DTGVSQNPRHKITKRGQNVTFRCDPISEHNRLYWYRQTLGQGPEFLTYFQNEAQLEKSRLLSDRFSAERPKGSFSTLEIQRTEQGDSAMYLCASSQGQNTEAFFGQGTRLTVV.

V gene TRBV2 combines with J gene TRBJ2-3; tentatively, D is TRBD2 (5 bases). Per germline, CDR1 SNHLY and CDR2 FYNNEI. Trimming removed 3 bases at V and 0 bases at J, with 19 bases between. The CDR3 contains 18 residues. CDR3 sequence reads: CASSDSPLAGPSTDTQYF. DNA for the CDR3: TGTGCCAGCAGTGACTCGCCCCTCGCGGGCCCGAGCACAGATACGCAGTATTTT.

The J gene is TRBJ2-7, the V gene TRBV5-5; TRBD2 matches at 7 bases. Per the germline V gene, CDR1 is SGHKS and CDR2 is YYEKEE (reference sequence). This CDR3 is 15 amino acids long. V lost 4 bases to trimming and J lost 0 bases; unmatched junction nucleotides: 7. Here the CDR3 reads CASSTDGRNSYEQYF. The CDR3 DNA is TGTGCCAGCAGCACCGACGGGAGGAACTCCTACGAGCAGTACTTC.

The chain couples TRBV5-6 to TRBJ2-1, with TRBD2 matching over 7 bases. Germline trimming cut 5 bases from V and 8 bases from J; bases unmatched to any gene: 22. Germline V lookup: CDR1 SGHDT, CDR2 YYEEEE. The CDR3 extends over 18 amino acids. The DNA for the CDR3 is TGTGCCAGCAGACAGACCCCACTCGATCCCGGGAGCGGGGATGAGCAGTTCTTC. Translated: CASRQTPLDPGSGDEQFF.

The rearrangement links TRBV27 to TRBJ2-1, with 8 bases lining up with TRBD2. The CDR3 contains 14 residues. The J segment lost 8 bases and the V segment lost 7 bases, leaving 10 bases of the junction unmatched. CDR1 is MNHEY and CDR2 is SMNVEV in the germline V gene (reference sequence). CDR3 region: CASNWAGGRDEQFF. For the CDR3, the DNA is TGTGCCAGCAATTGGGCGGGGGGCAGGGATGAGCAGTTCTTC.